A selection of T cell receptor beta chains follows, all from one sample in a study of identical twins. TCRdb called the 5' RACE reads again in MiXCR, with one record for every CDR3 protein. The sample lists about 690,000 distinct CDR3 sequences, roughly 6% occurring once. Material for sequencing was naive T cells sorted from blood. All receptors derive from a man in his late teens or twenties in good health. Both conserved end residues are part of each CDR3. A D gene is named only where the DNA matches it firmly. Only some rows state a clone size, as once, few, many or a class for expanded clones.

clone_size d_call j_call v_call cdr3_nt cdr3_aa
many - TRBJ2-5 TRBV9 TGTGCCAGCAGCGTAGCTATGATGTTGGGCGACCAAGAGACCCAGTACTTC CASSVAMMLGDQETQYF
many - TRBJ2-5 TRBV9 TGTGCCAGCAGCGCGAGGGGAGAGACCCAGTACTTC CASSARGETQYF
few TRBD1 TRBJ1-6 TRBV7-8 TGTGCCAGCAGCGAACGACAGGGAGGTTCACCCCTCCACTTT CASSERQGGSPLHF
once TRBD1 TRBJ2-7 TRBV6-1 TGTGCCAGCGGGGTCGGGACAGGGGCCCGCTCCTACGAGCAGTACTTC CASGVGTGARSYEQYF
- - TRBJ2-6 TRBV9 TGTGCCAGCAGCGTAGGCTCTTGGTCGGGGGCCAACGTCCTGACTTTC CASSVGSWSGANVLTF
few - TRBJ2-2 TRBV30 TGTGCCTGGAGCCAGGGGCGCGGCGGGGAGCTGTTTTTT CAWSQGRGGELFF
many TRBD1 TRBJ2-3 TRBV20-1 TGCAGTGCTAGTTCGACAGGGGCTAGCACAGATACGCAGTATTTT CSASSTGASTDTQYF
many TRBD1 TRBJ1-2 TRBV7-9 TGTGCCAGCAGTTCGGGACAGGAGTTCTATGGCTACACCTTC CASSSGQEFYGYTF
few - TRBJ2-1 TRBV20-1 TGCAGTGCTCCTGGGGGAGTCTTCTCCTACAATGAGCAGTTCTTC CSAPGGVFSYNEQFF
many - TRBJ2-1 TRBV12-3/TRBV12-4 TGTGCCAGCAGTCCGCCCGGGACTGGGTACAATGAGCAGTTCTTC CASSPPGTGYNEQFF
few - TRBJ1-4 TRBV5-1 TGCGCCAGCAGCGTAACAGCGCCTAATGAAAAACTGTTTTTT CASSVTAPNEKLFF
many - TRBJ2-3 TRBV20-1 TGCAGTGCTCTGAGGGACGACTGGGCGGATACGCAGTATTTT CSALRDDWADTQYF
- TRBD2 TRBJ2-3 TRBV14 TGTGCCAGCAGCCAATTTTTGGCGGGAGGGCCGATCGGTTCGCAGTATTTT CASSQFLAGGPIGSQYF
few - TRBJ2-1 TRBV7-2 TGTGCCAGCAGCTTAGGACCAGGGGACCATGAGCAGTTCTTC CASSLGPGDHEQFF
many - TRBJ1-2 TRBV12-3/TRBV12-4 TGTGCCAGCAGTGCATCCTCTGGAGCCTATGGCTACACCTTC CASSASSGAYGYTF
few - TRBJ2-6 TRBV12-3/TRBV12-4 TGTGCCAGCAGTTTAGTCGGCCAGGTTGTTGGGGCCAACGTCCTGACTTTC CASSLVGQVVGANVLTF
- TRBD1 TRBJ2-1 TRBV7-6 TGTGCCAGCAGCTCCTCCGCGGGTTTTGGGACAGGTCCTAGGAATGAGCAGTTCTTC CASSSSAGFGTGPRNEQFF
few - TRBJ1-5 TRBV6-1 TGTGCCAGCAGTGAAGCGCTCAGGGGCAATCAGCCCCAGCATTTT CASSEALRGNQPQHF
few TRBD1 TRBJ1-5 TRBV5-6 TGTGCCAGCGGCGAGGGGACAGGGAATGGCCAGCCCCAGCATTTT CASGEGTGNGQPQHF
- - TRBJ1-1 TRBV7-2 TGTGCCAGCAGCCCGAGCCAGGGGAACACTGAAGCTTTCTTT CASSPSQGNTEAFF
- - TRBJ2-5 TRBV2 TGTGCCTCTCAAAGGGCTATTCACACAGGTTTCCAAGAGACCCAGTACTTC CASQRAIHTGFQETQYF
- - TRBJ2-2 TRBV11-2 TGTGCCAGCAGCTTAGAGGGGATGGGACTTCTTTTCACCGGGGAGCTGTTTTTT CASSLEGMGLLFTGELFF
few TRBD2 TRBJ2-1 TRBV6-5 TGTGCCAGCAGTTACCCTATAGCGGGAGGCGCGTACAATGAGCAGTTCTTC CASSYPIAGGAYNEQFF
many - TRBJ1-5 TRBV5-1 TGCGCCAGCAGCCGGGACGCCCAGAATCAGCCCCAGCATTTT CASSRDAQNQPQHF
many - TRBJ1-1 TRBV12-3/TRBV12-4 TGTGCCAGCAGTTGGATCGGGATCCAAGCTTTCTTT CASSWIGIQAFF
- - TRBJ2-3 TRBV5-1 TGCGCCAGCAGTTCCGGGAGTGCAACAGATACGCAGTATTTT CASSSGSATDTQYF
few - TRBJ2-1 TRBV6-1 TGTGCCAGCAGTGAAGCCTTTAAGCAGTTCTTC CASSEAFKQFF
few - TRBJ1-2 TRBV29-1 TGCAGCGCAGAGGGGCGATTCGGCTATGGCTACACCTTC CSAEGRFGYGYTF
- TRBD2 TRBJ2-1 TRBV11-2 TGTGCCAGCAGCTTGGTTGGGGCGGGAGGGCCTTTGGACAATGAGCAGTTCTTC CASSLVGAGGPLDNEQFF
- - TRBJ1-5 TRBV27 TGTGCCAGCAGTTCGGAACGGGATCAGCCCCAGCATTTT CASSSERDQPQHF
many TRBD2 TRBJ2-3 TRBV6-2/TRBV6-3 TGTGCCAGCAGACAACTAGCGGGAGGGCCTGCGCAGTATTTT CASRQLAGGPAQYF
many TRBD2 TRBJ2-7 TRBV10-3 TGTGCCATCAGTGATAACCTTGCAGCGGGAGGGCCATACGAGCAGTACTTC CAISDNLAAGGPYEQYF
- TRBD2 TRBJ2-3 TRBV11-3 TGTGCCAGCAGCCCCCCGTGGACTAGTTCGAGCACAGATACGCAGTATTTT CASSPPWTSSSTDTQYF
- - TRBJ2-1 TRBV7-2 TGTGCCAGCAGCCCCTCCGTTTGGGACACCCGTGAGCAGTTCTTC CASSPSVWDTREQFF
many - TRBJ2-2 TRBV5-5 TGTGCCAGCAGCCAAGGGTCCAACACCGGGGAGCTGTTTTTT CASSQGSNTGELFF
many - TRBJ2-3 TRBV6-1 TGTGCCAGCAGCCGCTTAGTTCCCACGCTCACAGATACGCAGTATTTT CASSRLVPTLTDTQYF
many - TRBJ1-2 TRBV24-1 TGTGCCACCAGTGATCACCGGGGCTCTGGCGGCTACACCTTC CATSDHRGSGGYTF
few - TRBJ2-3 TRBV20-1 TGCAGTGCTAGATCATTCATGGACCAGCACTTGGGTTTT CSARSFMDQHLGF
- TRBD1 TRBJ2-6 TRBV29-1 TGCAGCGTTGCCTCAACAGGGGCTGGGGCCAACGTCCTGACTTTC CSVASTGAGANVLTF
many TRBD2 TRBJ2-3 TRBV20-1 TGCAGTGCTAGAGATCGGCGACTAGCGCCGTTCACAGATACGCAGTATTTT CSARDRRLAPFTDTQYF
many - TRBJ2-2 TRBV29-1 TGCAGCGTTGAAACTACAGTACCCGGGGAGCTGTTTTTT CSVETTVPGELFF
- - TRBJ2-7 TRBV29-1 TGCAGCGTGGGTCTAGCGCCCGAGCAGTACTTC CSVGLAPEQYF
- TRBD1 TRBJ1-5 TRBV6-4 TGTGCCAGCAGTGACCCCGAGGACAGGGGAATCGGGAGCAATCAGCCCCAGCATTTT CASSDPEDRGIGSNQPQHF
many - TRBJ1-2 TRBV12-3/TRBV12-4 TGTGCCAGCAGTCCCCACGGGGGCCTGCATGGCTACACCTTC CASSPHGGLHGYTF
many - TRBJ2-6 TRBV5-6 TGTGCCAGCAGCTTGGCCTTTAGAGGGGCCAACGTCCTGACTTTC CASSLAFRGANVLTF
- - TRBJ2-3 TRBV29-1 TGCAGCGTTGAAGATCGGGGGACGGGGCTGGGCACAGATACGCAGTATTTT CSVEDRGTGLGTDTQYF
few - TRBJ2-3 TRBV10-1 TGCGCCAGCAGTGGAGCCGGGATCGCGGCAGATACGCAGTATTTT CASSGAGIAADTQYF
many - TRBJ1-2 TRBV3-1 TGTGCCAGCAGCCAAGTTCGGAGCTATGGCTACACCTTC CASSQVRSYGYTF
many TRBD1 TRBJ2-1 TRBV5-1 TGCGCCAGCAGCGTCCGGGACAGAGGATACAATGAGCAGTTCTTC CASSVRDRGYNEQFF
few TRBD2 TRBJ2-3 TRBV2 TGTGCCAGCAGCCCTCCTGCCCTAGCGGGGGGGCAGTATTTT CASSPPALAGGQYF
few - TRBJ2-7 TRBV7-2 TGTGCCAGCAGCTTAGAGGGGCCCCCTTTTGACGAGCAGTACTTC CASSLEGPPFDEQYF
few TRBD2 TRBJ2-1 TRBV4-1 TGCGCCAGCAGCCAAGTTGCTAGCGGGAAAATGGACAATGAGCAGTTCTTC CASSQVASGKMDNEQFF